This T cell receptor (beta chain) was recovered during a study of blood T cell repertoires in COVID-19. This clone occurred once. In the source study's methods: Amplification of reference gene primers was used by the study to estimate nucleated cell counts. Method: immunoSEQ multiplex PCR; TCRdb's copy keeps in-frame clones and lacks some. The D gene and trimming were derived from the DNA, and the V and J assignments and clone size from that table. The table records tens of thousands of clones, 70% to 85% of them present only once. This CDR3 is 16 amino acids long. V dropped 2 bases and J dropped 0 bases, with 11 bases sitting between them. CDR1 ENHRY and CDR2 SYGVKD come from the germline V gene.

The chain recombines TRBV10-3 with TRBJ1-3, with D perhaps TRBD1 (5 bases). This TCR was recovered from a man aged 60 to 75 with active or convalescent COVID-19. The sample comprised peripheral blood. In DNA form, the CDR3 reads TGTGCCATCAGTGAGCAGGGCCGTCCCTCTGGAAACACCATATATTTT. Protein sequence: CAISEQGRPSGNTIYF.